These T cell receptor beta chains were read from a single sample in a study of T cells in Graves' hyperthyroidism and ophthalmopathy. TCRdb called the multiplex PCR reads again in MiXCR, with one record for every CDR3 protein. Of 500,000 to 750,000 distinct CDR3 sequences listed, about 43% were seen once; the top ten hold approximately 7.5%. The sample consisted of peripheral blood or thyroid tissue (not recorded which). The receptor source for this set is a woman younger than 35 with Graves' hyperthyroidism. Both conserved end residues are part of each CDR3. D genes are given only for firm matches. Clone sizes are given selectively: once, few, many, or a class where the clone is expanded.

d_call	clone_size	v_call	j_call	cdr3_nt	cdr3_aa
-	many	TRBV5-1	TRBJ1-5	TGCGCCAGCAGCTTGCGCGGGGGCGACAATCAGCCCCAGCATTTT	CASSLRGGDNQPQHF
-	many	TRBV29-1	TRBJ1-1	TGCAGCGTTGTAGGCAGGGGCGTGAACACTGAAGCTTTCTTT	CSVVGRGVNTEAFF
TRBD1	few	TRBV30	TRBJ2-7	TGTGCCTGGAGTGACAGGGGTAGCGACGAGCAGTACTTC	CAWSDRGSDEQYF
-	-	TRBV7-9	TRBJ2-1	TGTGCCAGCAGCTTAGCCTTTGAGCAGTTCTTC	CASSLAFEQFF
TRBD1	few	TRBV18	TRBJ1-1	TGTGCCAGCACCTTAGCCAGGGGGTCGAACACTGAAGCTTTCTTT	CASTLARGSNTEAFF
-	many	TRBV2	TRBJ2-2	TGTGCCAGCAAGGTTCTATCTGGGGAGCTGTTTTTT	CASKVLSGELFF
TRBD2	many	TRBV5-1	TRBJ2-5	TGCGCCAGCAGCCAACGGACTAGCGGGAAAGAGACCCAGTACTTC	CASSQRTSGKETQYF
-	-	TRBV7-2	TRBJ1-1	TGTGCCAGCAGGCAAGATACCCCACCAGAGTCAGCTTTCTTT	CASRQDTPPESAFF
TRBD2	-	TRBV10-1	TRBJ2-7	TGCGCCAGCAGTGACTGGAGCGGGAGTCCCTACGAGCAGTACTTC	CASSDWSGSPYEQYF
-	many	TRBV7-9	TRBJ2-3	TGTGCCAGCAGCTTAGGACAGGCCCGCAAGTATTTT	CASSLGQARKYF
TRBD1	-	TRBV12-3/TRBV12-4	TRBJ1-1	TGTGCCAGCAGTGACGGACAGGGGGTAACTGAAGCTTTCTTT	CASSDGQGVTEAFF
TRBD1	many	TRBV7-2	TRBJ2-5	TGTGCCAGCAGCTTGGACAGGGGGCAAGAGACCCAGTACTTC	CASSLDRGQETQYF
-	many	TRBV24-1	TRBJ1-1	TGTGCCACCAGTGGGGCAGGTAACGCTGAAGCTTTCTTT	CATSGAGNAEAFF
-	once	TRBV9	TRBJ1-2	TGTGCCAGCAGTGCTAGGAAACAGGACTATGGCTACACCTTC	CASSARKQDYGYTF
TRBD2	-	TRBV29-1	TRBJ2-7	TGCAGCTTAGTCGGACTAGCGGGAACCTACGAGCAGTACTTC	CSLVGLAGTYEQYF
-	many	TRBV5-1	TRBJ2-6	TGCGCCAGCAGCTTGGGGGGGGGCTTAGGGGCCAACGTCCTGACTTTC	CASSLGGGLGANVLTF
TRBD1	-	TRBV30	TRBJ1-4	TGTGCCTGGAGATTAATGGACAGGTCGAATGAAAAACTGTTTTTT	CAWRLMDRSNEKLFF
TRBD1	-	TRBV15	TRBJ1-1	TGTGCCACCAGCAGAAGGGGGACAGATCGTGGGAGTACTGAAGCTTTCTTT	CATSRRGTDRGSTEAFF
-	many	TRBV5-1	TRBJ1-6	TGCGCCAGCAGCTTTCTCGGCGGATACAATTCACCCCTCCACTTT	CASSFLGGYNSPLHF
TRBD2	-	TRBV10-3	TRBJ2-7	TGTGCCATCGGTACCGGGACTAGCGGTTACGAGCAGTACTTC	CAIGTGTSGYEQYF
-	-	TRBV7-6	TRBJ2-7	TGTGCCTGGAGTGAATGGGACTACGAGCAGTACTTC	CAWSEWDYEQYF
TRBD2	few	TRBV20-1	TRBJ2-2	TGCAGTGCAACCTCCGGAGCGGGATATAACACCGGGGAGCTGTTTTTT	CSATSGAGYNTGELFF
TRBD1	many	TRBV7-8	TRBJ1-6	TGTGCCAGCAGCAGCCGGGACAGAAATAATTCACCCCTCCACTTT	CASSSRDRNNSPLHF
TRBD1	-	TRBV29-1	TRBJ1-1	TGCAGCGTCCCGGACAGGCGGACTGAAGCTTTCTTT	CSVPDRRTEAFF
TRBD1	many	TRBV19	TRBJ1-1	TGTGCTATCCCGGTCTGGAGGGGGCGGAACACTGAAGCTTTCTTT	CAIPVWRGRNTEAFF
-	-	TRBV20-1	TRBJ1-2	TGCAGTGCCAAGGGGGGGCAGAGCTATGGCTACACCTTC	CSAKGGQSYGYTF